This T cell receptor beta chain was identified during a study of STAT3 mutations in large granular lymphocyte leukemia. Study summary: Roughly half of the longitudinally sequenced T-LGLL patients carried detectable canonical activating STAT3 mutations. Overall study results and limits: Some patients had dominant TCR clones larger than their STAT3 mutant burden. At least one immunodominant TCR beta clonotype appeared in every T-cell large granular lymphocyte leukemia patient. All newly emerging clones after therapy were STAT3 wild type. No sample exists from the first appearance of each clone.

This CDR3 has 15 residues. CDR1 is SEHNR and CDR2 is FQNEAQ in the germline V gene (reference sequence). Trimming pared 5 bases from V and 4 bases from J, leaving 17 bases between. This clone is labeled medium-sized. Its antigen is still unknown. Sequenced by immunoSEQ multiplex PCR; TCRdb stores in-frame clones only, minus some. Found here are about 4,300 clones, 50% to 75% of them singletons; the top ten hold 38%. The specimen sequenced was PBMCs. V is TRBV7-9 and J is TRBJ1-2; tentative D call: TRBD1 (6 bases). This TCR derives from a human donor with T large granular lymphocyte leukemia. Some clones in this sample may be carry-over from other donors' samples. This CDR3 reads CASSLDWGAVYGYTF. DNA of the CDR3: TGTGCCAGCAGCCTCGACTGGGGGGCGGTCTATGGCTACACCTTC.